What follows is one TCR beta chain and its context. Looked up from germline, CDR1 is LNHDA and CDR2 is SQIVND (reference sequence). The CDR3 totals 16 residues. V was pared by 6 bases and J by 1 base, with 10 bases of the junction left unmatched. This entry belongs to a study of control samples from healthy donors and cancer patients. The repertoire was sequenced with immunoSEQ multiplex PCR; TCRdb's copy has only in-frame clones and lacks some. The sample consists of 90,000 to 100,000 clones, roughly 82% of them appearing once. V usage is TRBV19 and J usage is TRBJ2-7, with 9 bases aligning to TRBD1. This TCR came from a man between 60 and 75 years old in good health. The specimen sequenced was blood. The CDR3 DNA follows: TGTGCCAGTAGCTACCGGGCGGGACAGGGATCCTACGAGCAGTACTTC. It translates to CASSYRAGQGSYEQYF.